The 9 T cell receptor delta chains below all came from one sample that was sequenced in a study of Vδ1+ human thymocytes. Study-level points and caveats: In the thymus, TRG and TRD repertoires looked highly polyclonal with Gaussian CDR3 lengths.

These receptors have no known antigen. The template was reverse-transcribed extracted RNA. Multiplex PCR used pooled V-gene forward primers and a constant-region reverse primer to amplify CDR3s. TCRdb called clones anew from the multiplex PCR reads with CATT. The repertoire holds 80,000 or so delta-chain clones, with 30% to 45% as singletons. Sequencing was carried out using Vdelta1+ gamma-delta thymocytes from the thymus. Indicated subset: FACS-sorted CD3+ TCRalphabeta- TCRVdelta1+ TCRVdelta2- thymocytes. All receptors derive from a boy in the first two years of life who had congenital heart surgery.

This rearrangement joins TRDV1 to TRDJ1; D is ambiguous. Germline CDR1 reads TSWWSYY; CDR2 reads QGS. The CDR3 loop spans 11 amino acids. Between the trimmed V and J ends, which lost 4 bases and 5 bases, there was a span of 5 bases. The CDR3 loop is CALGALDKLIF. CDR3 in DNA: TGTGCTCTTGGGGCGTTGGATAAACTCATCTTT.

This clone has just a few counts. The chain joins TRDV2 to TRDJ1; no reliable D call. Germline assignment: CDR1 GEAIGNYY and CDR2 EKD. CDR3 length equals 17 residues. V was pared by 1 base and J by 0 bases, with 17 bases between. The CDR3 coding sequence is TGTGCCTGTGACACGCCACCGTGTATCTTAAACACCGATAAACTCATCTTT. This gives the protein CACDTPPCILNTDKLIF.

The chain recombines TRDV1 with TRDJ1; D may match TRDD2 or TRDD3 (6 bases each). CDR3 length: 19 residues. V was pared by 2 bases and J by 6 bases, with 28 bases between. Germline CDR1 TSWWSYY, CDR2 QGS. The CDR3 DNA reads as TGTGCTCTTGGGGAAAGTGGGATAGGCTGGGGAAAGCCTTCCAATAAACTCATCTTT. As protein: CALGESGIGWGKPSNKLIF.

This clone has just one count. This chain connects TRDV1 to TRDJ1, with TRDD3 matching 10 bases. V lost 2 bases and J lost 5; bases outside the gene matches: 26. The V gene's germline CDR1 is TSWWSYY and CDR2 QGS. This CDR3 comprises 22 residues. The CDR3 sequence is CALGEDSTLSGGYASLRDKLIF. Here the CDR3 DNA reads TGTGCTCTTGGGGAAGACTCCACGTTGTCGGGGGGATACGCCTCTTTGCGGGATAAACTCATCTTT.

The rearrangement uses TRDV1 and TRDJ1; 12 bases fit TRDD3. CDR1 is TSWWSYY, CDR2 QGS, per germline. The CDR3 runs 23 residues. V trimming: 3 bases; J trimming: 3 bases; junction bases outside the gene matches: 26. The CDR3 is CALGEEATVSGPLGDTPSDKLIF. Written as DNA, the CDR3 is TGTGCTCTTGGGGAGGAGGCAACGGTGTCGGGGCCGCTGGGGGATACGCCATCCGATAAACTCATCTTT.

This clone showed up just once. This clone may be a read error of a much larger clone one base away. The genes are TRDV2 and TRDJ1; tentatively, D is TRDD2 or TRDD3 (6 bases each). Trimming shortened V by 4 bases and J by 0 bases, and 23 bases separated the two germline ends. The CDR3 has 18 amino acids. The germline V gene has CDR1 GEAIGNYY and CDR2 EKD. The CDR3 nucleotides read TGTGCCTGTGATCCTACCGGGGGGACCCACCTTAACACCGATAAACTCATCTTT. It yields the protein CACDPTGGTHLNTDKLIF.

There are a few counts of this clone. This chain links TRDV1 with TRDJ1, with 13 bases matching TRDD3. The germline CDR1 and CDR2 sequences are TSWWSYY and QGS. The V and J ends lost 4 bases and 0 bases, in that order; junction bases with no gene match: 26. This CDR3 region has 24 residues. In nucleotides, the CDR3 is TGTGCTCTTGGGGGAGTCTTCCTACGTCGACTGGGGGATACGCGCACCCAATACACCGATAAACTCATCTTT. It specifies CALGGVFLRRLGDTRTQYTDKLIF.

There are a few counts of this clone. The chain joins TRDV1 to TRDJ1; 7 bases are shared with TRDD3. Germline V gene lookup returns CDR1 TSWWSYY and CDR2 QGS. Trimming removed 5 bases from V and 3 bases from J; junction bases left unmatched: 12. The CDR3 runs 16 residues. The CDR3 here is CALGTSDWGGADKLIF. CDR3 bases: TGTGCTCTTGGGACGAGTGACTGGGGTGGCGCCGATAAACTCATCTTT.

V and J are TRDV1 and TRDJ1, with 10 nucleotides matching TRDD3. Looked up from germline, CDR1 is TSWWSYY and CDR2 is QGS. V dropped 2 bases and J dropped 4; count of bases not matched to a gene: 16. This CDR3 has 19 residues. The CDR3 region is CALGEYPPYWGMGGDKLIF. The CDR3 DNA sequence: TGTGCTCTTGGGGAATACCCTCCGTACTGGGGGATGGGGGGCGATAAACTCATCTTT.